This T cell receptor beta chain was sequenced during a study of blood T cell repertoires in COVID-19 (dated by TCRdb to about 2020). Background on the whole study: For ImmuneRACE Cohort 3, a participant was defined as recovered based on two consecutive negative NP/OP PCR tests, clearance by a healthcare professional, or resolution of symptoms. A de-identified subject ID, COVID-19 status, age in years and sex were almost always included in the sample metadata. Samples from collaborators originated in the United States, Italy and Spain and spanned both the acute and convalescent phases of COVID-19. The samples were drawn from the first 160 participants of the ongoing ImmuneRACE study and from over a thousand subjects provided by 6 global collaborators. The dataset comprised deeply sampled blood TCRbeta repertoires from subjects exposed to, actively infected with, or recovered from COVID-19. The material from the prospective study consisted of cDNA or gDNA derived from T cells, B-cell-depleted T cells, or PBMCs. A freely available public database, intended as a resource for researchers studying the immune response to SARS-CoV-2, is where the repertoires were released. Where HLA class I and class II types were available, the types were taken from metadata supplied by the sample provider, not from assay-based typing.

Of note for this clone: There is no known antigen for this receptor. No per-base quality is available; no much larger clone lies one base away.

TCRbeta CDR3 regions were amplified from genomic DNA using the immunoSEQ Assay, a bias-controlled multiplex PCR. In the source study's methods: Nucleated cell counts per sample were estimated from amplification of reference gene primers within the assay. To quantify the absolute abundance of each unique TCRbeta CDR3 rearrangement, sequence reads were collapsed and filtered. For each sample, productive Simpson clonality was calculated as the square root of Simpson's diversity index across productive rearrangements. Imported from immuneACCESS, the table was reduced by TCRdb to in-frame sequences with V and J called. These copies leave out some clones; in studies compared against another copy, an unresolved V gene accounts for under half, and the cause of the remainder is not known. V, J and clone size derive from that table, while D and trimming were established from the DNA sequence. The sample table shows a few hundred thousand clones, and around 89% are seen once. Jointly, the top ten make up around 2% of the sample.

What the authors observed across the whole study: The amount of clinical and demographic metadata varied by source and participant and was provided uncurated.

Enrolling through a virtual design, the prospective study's participants ranged in age from roughly 18 to 90 years and lived across around 25 United States geographic areas. Cohort assignment in the prospective study relied on participant-reported clinical history from a screening survey and a study questionnaire. In the prospective study, whole blood, serum and a nasopharyngeal or oropharyngeal swab were collected from each participant by mobile phlebotomists. Additional blood draws and questionnaires over an approximately two-month period could optionally be provided by prospective study participants. Prospective study blood samples were shipped either frozen or at room temperature before DNA extraction. From cysteine to phenylalanine, the CDR3 is 12 amino acids long. The entry retains the CDR3 DNA only, 36 bases that are in frame from base 1. The germline V gene gives CDR1 as MNHEY and CDR2 as SVGAGI. The germline V and J ends show losses of 8 bases and 3 bases respectively, and no gene match explains 3 bases of the junction.

Sample: PBMCs or T cells enriched from blood (not recorded which). The TCR comes from a woman aged 55 to 70 in a cohort exposed to, infected with or recovered from COVID-19 (not recorded which). The rearrangement joined TRBV6-5 to TRBJ1-1; TRBD1 fits 7 bases in the junction. Here the CDR3 is given as CASRDSHTEAFF. The bases read TGTGCCAGCCGGGACAGCCACACTGAAGCTTTCTTT.